The entry that follows covers one TCR beta chain sequence. The antigen is undetermined. This specimen belongs to a study of T-cell memory formation after mild COVID-19. Study as a whole: TCR clusters were mostly confined to one donor each.

Study-level points and caveats: Researchers could not confirm that second-wave clones peaking on day 37 targeted SARS-CoV-2. Some responding clones appeared in pre-infection memory, suggesting cross-reactive memory joined.

The ends were cut back, 3 bases at V and 8 bases at J, with 16 bases in the middle. The CDR3 has 13 residues. Per germline, CDR1 SQVTM and CDR2 ANQGSEA. Constant-segment primers and 5'RACE yielded cDNA libraries for TCR alpha and TCR beta, each carrying sample barcodes and UMIs. TCRdb independently ran MiXCR on the 5' RACE reads; one entry per CDR3 protein. The profile shows under 550,000 distinct CDR3 sequences, under 20% of them singletons. Material for sequencing was PBMCs or a T cell subset sorted from them (not recorded which). The receptor comes from a man in his late teens or twenties who had mild COVID-19 (a few samples of this study predate the infection). Cell type and time point are not known. The rearrangement joins TRBV29-1 to TRBJ2-5; D perhaps matches TRBD2 (7 bases). The CDR3 nucleotides are TGCAGCGTTGATCAGGGAGGGGGGGATACCCAGTACTTC. Residues: CSVDQGGGDTQYF.